This TCR beta chain stems from a study of CD8 T cells in ankylosing spondylitis. V shed 5 bases, J shed 6 bases, and the junction held 5 bases outside the gene matches. Looked up from germline, CDR1 is SGHVS and CDR2 is FQNEAQ. The CDR3 has 13 amino acids. Comments on this clonotype: Its cognate antigen is unknown.

TCRdb processed the 5' RACE reads anew with MiXCR; each CDR3 protein has one entry. The sample lists about 750,000 distinct CDR3 sequences, about 20% occurring once. Study-level points and caveats: About 8 highly homologous variants made up a TCR beta motif that seemed to typify ankylosing spondylitis blood. Disease-associated clones were CD8+ and fairly uncommon in peripheral blood.

The material sequenced was blood, either unsorted or a sorted T cell fraction (not recorded which). J is TRBJ1-1 and V is TRBV7-8; 8 bases are a match to TRBD1. The receptor was isolated from a male donor with ankylosing spondylitis. CDR3 DNA sequence: TGTGCCAGCAGCCCGGACAGGGTGGCTGAAGCTTTCTTT. Amino acids: CASSPDRVAEAFF.